This T cell receptor beta chain was found in a study of cytomegalovirus exposure and HLA in healthy donors. For the study at large: As an earlier analysis found, some 170 million T cells yielded about 120 million unique TCR beta sequences. General study findings and limits: Sequences of the TCR beta chain were said to predict the HLA-A and HLA-B alleles of most subjects accurately. It was 150 to 200 TCR beta chains that were listed as cytomegalovirus-associated.

PCR primers comprised 60 Vbeta and 13 Jbeta primers. Sequencing was performed with immunoSEQ multiplex PCR; in TCRdb, only in-frame clones are kept and a portion is missing. In the table there are 200,000 or so clones, roughly four fifths of which are singletons. In the case of this clone: No antigen is known for it.

Sequencing was done on a sample of PBMCs. This clonotype was obtained from a boy younger than 10 in good health and CMV-seronegative.

CDR3 residues: CASREGGGNEQYF. The CDR3 DNA reads TGTGCCTCACGTGAGGGAGGGGGGAACGAGCAGTACTTC. V is TRBV10-3 and J is TRBJ2-7; tentative D call: TRBD2 (7 bases). The germline CDR1 and CDR2 sequences are ENHRY and SYGVKD. Between the trimmed V and J ends, which lost 11 bases and 5 bases, there was a span of 19 bases. CDR3 length: 13 residues.